One sample yielded the 18 T cell receptor beta chains listed below, sequenced in a study of blood T cells in healthy people across ages. Primers used in a second PCR of about 7 to 12 cycles were a sample-barcoded 5' primer and a J-beta primer mix. One entry per CDR3 protein, called by TCRdb with MiXCR from the 5' RACE reads. The repertoire holds around 800,000 distinct CDR3 sequences, with roughly 44% as singletons. The sample comprised blood. Receptors were obtained from a man aged 55 to 70 in good health.

The V gene is TRBV20-1, the J gene TRBJ2-2; a possible D gene is TRBD2 (5 bases). The CDR3 is 15 residues long. Trimming removed 5 bases at V and 0 bases at J, with 13 bases between. CDR1 DFQATT and CDR2 SNEGSKA come from the germline V gene (reference sequence). CDR3 DNA: TGCAGTGCTTACGGCGGGTTTTCGAACACCGGGGAGCTGTTTTTT. It specifies CSAYGGFSNTGELFF.

This clonotype was seen repeatedly, ten times or more. A much larger clone differs from this one at a single base, so this may be a read error. The chain carries TRBV20-1 and TRBJ2-5; 7 bases match TRBD1. V shed 3 bases and J 10 bases; nucleotides not matched to a gene: 11. Per the germline V gene, CDR1 is DFQATT and CDR2 is SNEGSKA (reference sequence). CDR3 length: 13 residues. The CDR3 reads CSASRQGSFIQYF. The CDR3 DNA reads TGCAGTGCTAGCCGACAGGGATCTTTTATCCAGTACTTC.

This clonotype was detected once. Its ends do not fully match the called genes, so a read error is possible. The CDR3 DNA sequence: TGCGCCAGCAGCCAGAGACAGGGGAACACAGCTACGCAGTATTTT. Protein product: CASSQRQGNTATQYF. The chain employs TRBV4-1 and TRBJ2-3; TRBD1 matches 8 bases. This CDR3 contains 15 residues. In germline, CDR1 is MGHRA, CDR2 YSYEKL.

V and J are TRBV29-1 and TRBJ2-7; 9 positions match TRBD2. Gene TRBJ2-5 matches the end of the DNA better, so the J call may be wrong. CDR1 is SQVTM, CDR2 ANQGSEA, per germline. This CDR3 region has 16 residues. In DNA, the CDR3 is TGCAGCGTCCCGATAAGAGCGGGAGGCCTGTGGGAGACCCAGTACTTC. The encoded protein is CSVPIRAGGLWETQYF.

This clonotype was observed once. The rearrangement uses TRBV2 and TRBJ2-5; the D gene is possibly TRBD1 (6 bases). Germline lookup yields CDR1 SNHLY and CDR2 FYNNEI. V was trimmed by 6 bases and J by 2 bases, leaving 13 bases between them. This CDR3 has 14 amino acids. Written as DNA, the CDR3 is TGTGCCAGCAGCGTAAACAGGGAACAAGAGACCCAGTACTTC. Its protein product is CASSVNREQETQYF.

Written as DNA, the CDR3 is TGCGCCAGCAGTCAGAAGGCTGGCACAGATACGCAGTATTTT. Translated, it gives CASSQKAGTDTQYF. J is TRBJ2-3 and V is TRBV5-1; no firm D call. The ends were cut back, 5 bases at V and 1 base at J, with 11 bases in the middle. This CDR3 has 14 residues. The germline V gene has CDR1 SGHRS and CDR2 YFSETQ.

This chain connects TRBV7-2 to TRBJ2-1, with 12 bases that match TRBD2. The CDR3 runs to 15 residues. The junction had 6 bases not matched to a gene; V was cut back by 6 bases and J by 6 bases. From germline, CDR1 is SGHTA and CDR2 FQGNSA. The CDR3 spells CASRPPSGGANEQFF. The CDR3, as DNA: TGTGCCAGCAGACCTCCTAGCGGGGGGGCCAATGAGCAGTTCTTC.

The genes are TRBV7-2 and TRBJ2-7; D is unresolved. This CDR3 is built from 16 residues. In germline, CDR1 is SGHTA, CDR2 FQGNSA. V shed 1 base and J shed 2 bases, with 15 bases lying between them. The CDR3 region has the DNA TGTGCCAGCAGCTTAGTTTTCACAGCTTCAGCCTACGAGCAGTACTTC. Encoded protein: CASSLVFTASAYEQYF.

This CDR3 reads CASSPGQINTEAFF. For the CDR3, the DNA is TGTGCCAGCAGTCCGGGACAAATTAACACTGAAGCTTTCTTT. The chain recombines TRBV12-3 or TRBV12-4 with TRBJ1-1, with D possibly matching TRBD1 (6 bases). This CDR3 is built from 14 residues. The V and J ends lost 5 bases and 2 bases respectively, with 12 bases between them.

The chain couples TRBV6-5 to TRBJ2-5; 8 nucleotides agree with TRBD2. This CDR3 has 15 amino acids. CDR1 and CDR2 from the germline V gene are MNHEY and SVGAGI. The ends lost 3 bases at V and 5 bases at J; junction bases unmatched: 8. The CDR3 DNA reads as TGTGCCAGCAGTTATAACGGGGGGGCCCGCGAGACCCAGTACTTC. It yields the protein CASSYNGGARETQYF.

With regard to this clonotype: A much larger clone lies a single base off, so this may be a read error. CDR3 protein: CSAPGGGICEQYF. The CDR3 DNA is TGCAGTGCCCCGGGCGGGGGGATCTGCGAGCAGTACTTC. This chain links TRBV20-1 with TRBJ2-5, with TRBD2 matching over 8 bases. The DNA end is more similar to TRBJ2-7, so the J call may be wrong. This CDR3 has 13 residues. CDR1 is DFQATT, CDR2 SNEGSKA, per germline (reference sequence).

This sequence joins TRBV5-4 and TRBJ2-2, with 8 bases identical to TRBD1. CDR1 and CDR2 from the germline V gene are SGHNT and YYREEE (reference sequence). V gave up 4 bases and J gave up 4 bases; unmatched junction bases: 6. This CDR3 has 15 residues. The chain's CDR3 is CASSPLTGGTGELFF. Written as DNA, the CDR3 is TGTGCCAGCAGCCCTCTAACAGGGGGCACCGGGGAGCTGTTTTTT.

The V call is TRBV11-2, the J call TRBJ2-1; TRBD2 is a possible D gene (6 bases). Trimming pared 5 bases from V and 6 bases from J, leaving 14 bases between. The CDR3 contains 14 residues. Germline CDR1 and CDR2: SGHAT and FQNNGV. CDR3 protein: CASSVAGSRNEQFF. In DNA, the CDR3 is TGTGCCAGCAGCGTAGCCGGGAGCCGCAATGAGCAGTTCTTC.

V usage is TRBV29-1 and J usage is TRBJ2-5, with 8 bases fitting TRBD2. V lost 7 bases and J lost 11; bases outside the gene matches: 18. CDR1 SQVTM and CDR2 ANQGSEA come from the germline V gene. This CDR3 region has 14 residues. CDR3 sequence reads: CSGTRGAAPSEQYF. The CDR3 region has the DNA TGCAGCGGGACGCGGGGGGCAGCCCCCAGTGAGCAGTACTTC.

The CDR3 here is CSARDIVRGLTSTDTQYF. Written as DNA, the CDR3 is TGCAGTGCTAGAGATATCGTGAGGGGACTCACTAGCACAGATACGCAGTATTTT. The chain combines TRBV20-1 with TRBJ2-3, with a possible D match to TRBD2 (6 bases). V shed 0 bases and J shed 0 bases, with 19 bases lying between them. The CDR3 has 18 residues. Germline loops: CDR1 DFQATT, CDR2 SNEGSKA (reference sequence).

V is TRBV25-1 and J is TRBJ1-2; no definite D call. This CDR3 spans 12 amino acids. CDR1 MGHDK and CDR2 SYGVNS come from the germline V gene. V was clipped by 4 bases and J by 6 bases, with 9 bases between them. The CDR3 bases are TGTGCCAGCAGTGGGCGGGGAAATGGCTACACCTTC. It encodes CASSGRGNGYTF.

This clonotype came up a few times. The genes are TRBV15 and TRBJ2-7; TRBD1 might be the D (6 bases). The DNA end favors TRBJ2-5, so the J call may be wrong. CDR3 size: 13 residues. CDR1 is LNHNV and CDR2 is YYDKDF in the germline V gene (reference sequence). The CDR3 spells CATSRDRGRTQYF. CDR3 DNA: TGTGCCACCAGCAGAGACAGGGGTAGGACCCAGTACTTC.

V is TRBV6-6 and J is TRBJ1-1, with D possibly matching TRBD1 (5 bases). This CDR3 has 14 residues. The germline V and J ends were trimmed by 7 bases and 2 bases, with 14 bases remaining between them. CDR1 and CDR2 from the germline V gene are MNHNY and SVGAGI (reference sequence). CDR3 sequence (DNA): TGTGCCAGCACCTACCTAACAGGAAACACTGAAGCTTTCTTT. It yields the protein CASTYLTGNTEAFF.